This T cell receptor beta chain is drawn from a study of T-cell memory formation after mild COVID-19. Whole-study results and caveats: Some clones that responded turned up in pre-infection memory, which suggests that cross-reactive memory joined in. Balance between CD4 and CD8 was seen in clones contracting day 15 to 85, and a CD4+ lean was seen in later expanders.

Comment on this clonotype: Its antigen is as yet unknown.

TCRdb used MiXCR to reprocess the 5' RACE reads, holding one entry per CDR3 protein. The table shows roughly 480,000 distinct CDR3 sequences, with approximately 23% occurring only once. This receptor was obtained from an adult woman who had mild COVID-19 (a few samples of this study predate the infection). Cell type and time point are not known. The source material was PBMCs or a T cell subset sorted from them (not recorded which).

The CDR3 nucleotides read TGCGCCAGCAGCTTTGCGACAGGGAACAATTCACCCCTCCACTTT. Its protein product is CASSFATGNNSPLHF. The chain carries TRBV5-1 and TRBJ1-6; TRBD1 matches at 7 bases. The CDR3 loop spans 15 amino acids. The germline V gene has CDR1 SGHRS and CDR2 YFSETQ. V gave up 2 bases and J gave up 7 bases; unmatched junction bases: 6.